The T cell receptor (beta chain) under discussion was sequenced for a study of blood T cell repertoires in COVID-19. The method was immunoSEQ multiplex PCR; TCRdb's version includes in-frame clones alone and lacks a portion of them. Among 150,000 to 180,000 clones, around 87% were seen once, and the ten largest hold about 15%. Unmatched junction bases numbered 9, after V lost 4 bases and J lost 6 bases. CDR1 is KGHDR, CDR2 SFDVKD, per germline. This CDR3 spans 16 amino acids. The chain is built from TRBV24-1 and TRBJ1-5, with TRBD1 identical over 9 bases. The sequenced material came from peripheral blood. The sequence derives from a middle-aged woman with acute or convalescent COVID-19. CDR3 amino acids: CATSESPGQGSQPQHF. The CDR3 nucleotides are TGTGCCACCAGTGAAAGTCCGGGACAGGGATCTCAGCCCCAGCATTTT.